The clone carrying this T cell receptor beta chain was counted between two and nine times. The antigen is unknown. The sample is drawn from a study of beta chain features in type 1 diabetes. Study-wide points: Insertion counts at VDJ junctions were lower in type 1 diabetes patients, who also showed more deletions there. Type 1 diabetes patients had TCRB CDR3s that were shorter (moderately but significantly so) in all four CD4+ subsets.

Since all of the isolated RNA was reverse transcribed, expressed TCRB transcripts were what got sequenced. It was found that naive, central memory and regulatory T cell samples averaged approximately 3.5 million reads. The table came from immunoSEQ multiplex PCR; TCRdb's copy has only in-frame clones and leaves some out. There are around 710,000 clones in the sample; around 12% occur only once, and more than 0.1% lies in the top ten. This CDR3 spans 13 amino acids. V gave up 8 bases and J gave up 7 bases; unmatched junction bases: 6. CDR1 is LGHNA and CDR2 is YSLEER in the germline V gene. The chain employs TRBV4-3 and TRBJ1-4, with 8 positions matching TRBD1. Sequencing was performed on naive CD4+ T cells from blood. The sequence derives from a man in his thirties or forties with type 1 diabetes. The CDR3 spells CASSGGAGEKLFF. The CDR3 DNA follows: TGCGCCAGCTCAGGGGGCGCGGGTGAAAAACTGTTTTTT.